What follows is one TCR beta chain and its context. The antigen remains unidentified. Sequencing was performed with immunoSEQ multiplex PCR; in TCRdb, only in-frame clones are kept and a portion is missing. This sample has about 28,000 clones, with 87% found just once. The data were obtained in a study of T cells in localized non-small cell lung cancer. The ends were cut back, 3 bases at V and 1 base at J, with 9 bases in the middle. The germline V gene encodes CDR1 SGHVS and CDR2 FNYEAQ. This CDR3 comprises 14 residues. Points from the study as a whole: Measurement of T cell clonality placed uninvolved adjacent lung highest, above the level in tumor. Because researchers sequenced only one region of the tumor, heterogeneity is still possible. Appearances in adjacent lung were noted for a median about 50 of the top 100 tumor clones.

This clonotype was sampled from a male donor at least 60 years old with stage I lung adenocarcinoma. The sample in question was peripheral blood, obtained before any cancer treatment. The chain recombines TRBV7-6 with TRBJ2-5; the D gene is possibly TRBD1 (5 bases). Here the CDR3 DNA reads TGTGCCAGCAGCTTTCAAGGGGCCCAAGAGACCCAGTACTTC. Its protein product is CASSFQGAQETQYF.